This T cell receptor (beta chain) came from a study of T cell responses to AZD1222 COVID-19 vaccine. Study findings and constraints: Recipients of AZD1222 seropositive at baseline numbered only 5 to 7. Donors skewed white British and female; clonal diversity was possibly underestimated.

The CDR3 spans 15 residues. In germline, CDR1 is ENHRY, CDR2 SYGVKD. Trimming stripped 2 bases from V and 2 bases from J, with 10 bases between. A remark on this clone: Antigen: not known.

Libraries were prepared by immunoSEQ multiplex PCR; TCRdb keeps only in-frame clonotypes and omits some of them. The sample contains 130,000 to 150,000 clones, roughly nine tenths of which appear only once. This clonotype originated in an adult in good health. Material: peripheral blood, obtained on day 0 of AZD1222 vaccination. The V gene is TRBV10-3, the J gene TRBJ1-5, with D maybe TRBD1 (6 bases). CDR3 nucleotide sequence: TGTGCCATCAGTGAGGAGACAGGCGGCAATCAGCCCCAGCATTTT. Encoded protein: CAISEETGGNQPQHF.